The entry below gives a single T cell receptor (beta chain) sequence along with its context. This clone was observed once. Its antigen specificity is not known. The sample holds no much larger clone one base away, and base qualities are not on file. These data belong to a study of blood T cell repertoires in COVID-19 (dated by TCRdb to 2018 to 2021). With regard to the full study: Samples from collaborators originated in the United States, Italy and Spain and spanned both the acute and convalescent phases of COVID-19. Samples came from the ongoing ImmuneRACE study (first 160 participants) plus 1,254 subjects from 6 global collaborators. The dataset comprised deeply sampled blood TCRbeta repertoires from subjects exposed to, actively infected with, or recovered from COVID-19. The prospective study material was composed of cDNA or gDNA derived from T cells, B-cell-depleted T cells, or PBMCs. Where available, HLA class I and class II types were taken from metadata supplied by the sample provider and were not determined by assay-based typing. Sample metadata almost always included a de-identified subject ID, COVID-19 status, age in years and sex. A freely available public database, intended as a resource for researchers studying the immune response to SARS-CoV-2, is where the repertoires were released. The research as a whole found: The amount of clinical and demographic metadata varied by source and participant and was provided uncurated.

The immunoSEQ Assay, a bias-controlled multiplex PCR, was used to amplify TCRbeta CDR3 regions from genomic DNA. As for the original processing: The number of nucleated cells in each sample was estimated by amplification of reference gene primers within the assay. Sequence reads were collapsed and filtered to measure the absolute abundance of every unique TCRbeta CDR3 rearrangement. Productive Simpson clonality was computed per sample as the square root of Simpson's diversity index over productive rearrangements. TCRdb mirrors the immuneACCESS table, restricted to in-frame sequences. Some clones are absent from its copies; in checked studies, under half trace to an unresolved V gene, and the reason for the others is unknown. The V and J calls and clone size are taken from that table; D and trimming were inferred from the DNA. The table for this sample lists some 170,000 clones; 76% of them were counted only once. The ten largest clones capture roughly 9.4% of the sample.

Each collaborating institution followed its own protocols to collect whole blood in K2EDTA tubes. For TCRbeta analysis, collaborators shipped samples in one of three forms: frozen whole blood, isolated PBMCs, or DNA extracted from either of those sample types. The CDR1 and CDR2 encoded by the germline V gene are SGDLS and YYNGEE. The CDR3, cysteine through phenylalanine, is 14 amino acids long. Only the CDR3 part of the read is kept: 42 bases, read in frame from the first base. The V and J ends are trimmed by 0 bases and 6 bases, leaving 7 bases between them. Sequences were obtained from peripheral blood. This sequence originates from a woman aged 50 to 60 with active or convalescent COVID-19. The receptor chain draws on TRBV9 and TRBJ1-6; matching of 6 bases hints at TRBD1 as the D gene. In nucleotide form, the sequence is TGTGCCAGCAGCGTAGGGACAGCTAATTCACCCCTCCACTTT. This gives the protein CASSVGTANSPLHF.